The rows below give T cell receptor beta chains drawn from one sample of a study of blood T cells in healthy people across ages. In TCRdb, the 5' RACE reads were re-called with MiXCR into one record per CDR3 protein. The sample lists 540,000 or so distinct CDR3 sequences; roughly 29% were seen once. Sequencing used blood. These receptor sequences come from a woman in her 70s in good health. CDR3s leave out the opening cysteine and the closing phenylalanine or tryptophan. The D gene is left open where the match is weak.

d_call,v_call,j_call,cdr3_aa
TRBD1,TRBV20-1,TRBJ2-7,SAGQGAAWDEQY
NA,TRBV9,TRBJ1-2,ASSVGSGEGYT
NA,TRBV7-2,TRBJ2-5,ASNSYRETQY
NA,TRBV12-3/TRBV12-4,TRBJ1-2,ASGSLGSSRGFGYT
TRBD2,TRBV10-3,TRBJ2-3,AIQERGGLTDTQY
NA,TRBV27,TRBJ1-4,ASSLGGAVIEKLF
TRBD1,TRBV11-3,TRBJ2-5,ASRSGRTGGAETQY
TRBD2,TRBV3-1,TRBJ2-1,ASSESGGGSYNEQF
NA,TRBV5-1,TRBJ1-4,ASKGEDEKLF
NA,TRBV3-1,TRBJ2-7,ASSQGLVYEQY
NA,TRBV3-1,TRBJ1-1,ASTLVGGTEAF
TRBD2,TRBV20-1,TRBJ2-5,SARVRLAGGQETQY
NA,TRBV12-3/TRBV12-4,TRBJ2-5,ASSLMGRPQY
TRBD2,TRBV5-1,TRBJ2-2,ASRPSGYTGELF
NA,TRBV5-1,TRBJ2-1,ASSLGGGSSWSSYNEQF
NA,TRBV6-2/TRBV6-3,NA,ASSSDSFEQY
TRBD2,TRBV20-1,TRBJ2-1,SASGGSNNEQF
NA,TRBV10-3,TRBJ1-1,AISPGVGTEAF
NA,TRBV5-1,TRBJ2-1,ASSSGASTQNEQF
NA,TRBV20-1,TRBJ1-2,SAPDEGVILYGYT
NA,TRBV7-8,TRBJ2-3,ASSARDKGKGDTQY
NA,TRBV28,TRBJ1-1,ASSLTVTEAF
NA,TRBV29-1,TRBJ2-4,SVEPGTTRGIQY
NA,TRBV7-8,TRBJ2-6,ASRPPGANVLT